This entry features one TCR beta chain sequence. Its antigen remains unknown. This entry belongs to a study of T cells after yellow fever vaccination. Study-level results: Contaminating bulk clonotypes could be abundant in FACS-sorted repertoires.

The CDR3 covers 20 residues. V was pared by 0 bases and J by 0 bases, with 9 bases of the junction left unmatched. Germline loops: CDR1 LGHNA, CDR2 YNFKEQ. The authors made TCR cDNA by 5'RACE template switching, adding a universal primer site and UMIs. TCRdb passed the 5' RACE reads through MiXCR, listing each CDR3 protein once. The data hold approximately 450,000 distinct CDR3 sequences, with around a sixth observed a single time. The specimen comprised PBMCs, sampled before the yellow fever booster vaccination. This sequence joins TRBV4-2 and TRBJ2-4; 12 bases fit TRBD2. This clonotype was obtained from a man aged 18 to 29 who received the YFV17D yellow fever vaccine. CDR3 region: CASSQDRRLAGDIAKNIQYF. DNA for the CDR3: TGTGCCAGCAGCCAAGATAGGCGACTAGCGGGAGATATAGCCAAAAACATTCAGTACTTC.